One and the same sample provided the 13 T cell receptor beta chains below, sequenced in a study of T cell responses to AZD1222 COVID-19 vaccine. Sequencing used immunoSEQ multiplex PCR; TCRdb keeps in-frame clones, though not all of them. The profile covers around 140,000 clones, with less than 95% appearing a single time and less than 9% taken by the ten largest. The sample in question was peripheral blood, obtained on day 0 of AZD1222 vaccination. The source is an adult in good health.

The DNA of the CDR3 is TGTGCCAGCGGCCTAAACTACGAGCAGTACTTC. Encoded protein: CASGLNYEQYF. The chain joins TRBV6-5 to TRBJ2-7; no definite D call. Germline CDR1 and CDR2: MNHEY and SVGAGI. V lost 8 bases, J lost 3 bases, and 8 bases lay in between. The CDR3 contains 11 residues.

The chain links TRBV7-9 to TRBJ2-7; maybe TRBD1 (6 bases). CDR1 and CDR2 (germline): SEHNR, FQNEAQ (reference sequence). This CDR3 contains 15 residues. V lost 4 bases to trimming and J lost 4 bases, with 17 bases between them. Here the CDR3 DNA reads TGTGCCAGCAGCTCCCAATTAGACAGGTTTTACGAGCAGTACTTC. Encoded protein: CASSSQLDRFYEQYF.

The V gene is TRBV27, the J gene TRBJ2-3, with 10 positions matching TRBD2. Germline-derived CDR1 and CDR2 are MNHEY and SMNVEV (reference sequence). CDR3 length equals 16 residues. V trimming: 3 bases; J trimming: 2 bases; junction bases outside the gene matches: 5. The CDR3 protein is CASSFMSGGATDTQYF. As DNA, the CDR3 is TGTGCCAGCAGTTTTATGAGCGGGGGGGCCACAGATACGCAGTATTTT.

The V and J genes are TRBV5-1 and TRBJ2-1; 7 nucleotides agree with TRBD2. CDR1 and CDR2 from the germline V gene are SGHRS and YFSETQ. The CDR3 is made up of 16 amino acids. Losses at the gene ends were 0 bases for V and 9 bases for J; bases not matched to a gene: 12. In nucleotides, the CDR3 is TGCGCCAGCAGCTTGGCCGGGCTAGCGGCGACAACTGAGCAGTTCTTC. Its protein is CASSLAGLAATTEQFF.

The table lists this clone with a count of one. This chain connects TRBV15 to TRBJ1-1; D is ambiguous. The ends were cut back, 1 base at V and 6 bases at J, with 9 bases in the middle. The CDR3 sequence is 13 residues long. Germline values: CDR1 LNHNV, CDR2 YYDKDF (reference sequence). CDR3 in DNA: TGTGCCACCAGCAGAGTATATACAGCTGAAGCTTTCTTT. Translated, it gives CATSRVYTAEAFF.

The chain links TRBV30 to TRBJ2-7; 7 bases map to TRBD1. V lost 5 bases to trimming and J lost 7 bases; unmatched junction nucleotides: 5. CDR3 length equals 11 residues. CDR1 and CDR2 from the germline V gene are GTSNPN and SVGIG (reference sequence). The DNA of the CDR3 is TGTGCCTGGCAGGGGGTGGGTGAGCAGTACTTC. This translates into CAWQGVGEQYF.

The chain couples TRBV30 to TRBJ1-1; possibly TRBD1 for D (6 bases). The CDR3 spans 13 residues. V lost 4 bases and J lost 3, with 12 bases in between. Looked up from germline, CDR1 is GTSNPN and CDR2 is SVGIG (reference sequence). DNA of the CDR3: TGTGCCTGGACCTTAGGGGGTGACACTGAAGCTTTCTTT. Its translation: CAWTLGGDTEAFF.

J is TRBJ1-5 and V is TRBV29-1; D not certain. This CDR3 is 13 amino acids long. V was trimmed by 5 bases and J by 0 bases, leaving 8 bases between them. Germline CDR1 and CDR2: SQVTM and ANQGSEA. This CDR3 reads CSVNDHSNQPQHF. The CDR3 coding sequence is TGCAGCGTTAACGATCATAGCAATCAGCCCCAGCATTTT.

This chain connects TRBV9 to TRBJ2-3, with 11 positions matching TRBD2. J gave up 2 bases and V 4 bases, and 6 bases lay outside the gene matches. Germline V gene lookup returns CDR1 SGDLS and CDR2 YYNGEE. This CDR3 region has 16 residues. In DNA form, the CDR3 reads TGTGCCAGCAGCACGGGACTAGCGGCAGACACAGATACGCAGTATTTT. Translating it yields CASSTGLAADTDTQYF.

The V call is TRBV28, the J call TRBJ2-7, with 8 bases lining up with TRBD1. Germline V gene data show CDR1 as MDHEN and CDR2 as SYDVKM. J lost 10 bases, V lost 8 bases, and 7 bases had no gene match. CDR3 size: 11 residues. CDR3 nucleotide sequence: TGTGCCAGCGACGACAGGGGTGAACAGTACTTC. Translating gives CASDDRGEQYF.

V and J are TRBV5-4 and TRBJ2-7; maybe TRBD1 (5 bases). Germline V gene data show CDR1 as SGHNT and CDR2 as YYREEE (reference sequence). V was cut by 0 bases and J by 6 bases, with 16 bases left in between. The CDR3 totals 15 residues. This CDR3 is CASSLAGPVGVEQYF. The CDR3 DNA is TGTGCCAGCAGCTTGGCAGGGCCGGTAGGGGTCGAGCAGTACTTC.

This rearrangement joins TRBV14 to TRBJ2-3; D gene unclear. Trimming stripped 4 bases from V and 8 bases from J, with 13 bases between. CDR3 size: 13 residues. Germline-derived CDR1 and CDR2 are SGHDN and FVKESK. This chain's CDR3 is CASSPRAFGTQYF. DNA of the CDR3: TGTGCCAGCAGCCCACGGGCCTTTGGTACGCAGTATTTT.

The chain joins TRBV6-1 to TRBJ1-3; 11 nucleotides line up with TRBD1. V was pared by 4 bases and J by 4 bases, with 6 bases of the junction left unmatched. Looked up from germline, CDR1 is MNHNS and CDR2 is SASEGT. This CDR3 is 16 amino acids long. CDR3 nucleotides: TGTGCCAGCAGTGTCGGACAGGGGGCGGCAGGAAACACCATATATTTT. This codes for CASSVGQGAAGNTIYF.